The rows below give T cell receptor beta chains drawn from one sample of a study of blood T cell repertoires in COVID-19. TCRdb's copy holds only in-frame clones and misses some; the assay was immunoSEQ multiplex PCR. This sample has fewer than 350,000 clones, with about nine tenths found just once. What was sequenced was PBMCs or T cells enriched from blood (not recorded which). These receptors came from a woman under 40 who had been exposed to COVID-19. Each CDR3 is given with its conserved first and last residue. Fields, in order: CDR3 protein, CDR3 DNA, clone size, D gene, V gene, J gene. D genes are given only for firm matches. A row's size may be missing; if present it is once, few, many or a size class.

CASSLEGTSYQPQHF	TGCGCCAGCAGCTTGGAGGGGACAAGTTATCAGCCCCAGCATTTT	NA	NA	TRBV5-1	TRBJ1-5
CASNQGYAGNTIYF	TGTGCCAGCAATCAGGGGTATGCTGGAAACACCATATATTTT	NA	NA	TRBV6-5	TRBJ1-3
CASSQGGLAGAETQYF	TGTGCCAGCAGCCAAGGGGGACTAGCGGGGGCGGAGACCCAGTACTTC	many	TRBD2	TRBV3-1/TRBV3-2	TRBJ2-5
CASSLSGAYEQYF	TGTGCCAGCAGCTTAAGCGGAGCCTACGAGCAGTACTTC	NA	NA	TRBV11-2	TRBJ2-7
CASSGQGPYQPQHF	TGTGCCAGTAGCGGACAGGGCCCCTATCAGCCCCAGCATTTT	NA	TRBD1	TRBV19	TRBJ1-5
CASSSEDQPQHF	TGTGCCAGCTCGTCAGAGGATCAGCCCCAGCATTTT	NA	NA	TRBV18	TRBJ1-5
CASSYSRRDTQYF	TGTGCCAGCAGTTACTCGAGGCGGGATACGCAGTATTTT	NA	NA	TRBV6-5	TRBJ2-3
CASSSGGNPGQGTYGYTF	TGTGCCAGCAGCTCTGGGGGAAACCCGGGACAGGGGACCTATGGCTACACCTTC	NA	TRBD1	TRBV28	TRBJ1-2
CASRGTVKNIQYF	TGTGCCAGCCGCGGGACAGTAAAAAACATTCAGTACTTC	NA	NA	TRBV28	TRBJ2-4
CASHAGASGSNSEQYF	TGTGCCAGCCACGCGGGGGCTAGCGGGAGTAATAGCGAGCAGTACTTC	NA	TRBD2	TRBV7-9	TRBJ2-7
CASSQPYLLAGVDNEQFF	TGCGCCAGCAGCCAACCCTACCTTCTAGCGGGAGTGGACAATGAGCAGTTCTTC	NA	TRBD2	TRBV4-1	TRBJ2-1
CASSYQAGESYNEQFF	TGTGCCAGCAGCTACCAAGCGGGGGAGAGCTACAATGAGCAGTTCTTC	NA	TRBD2	TRBV11-2	TRBJ2-1
CASSQQDRGSDGYTF	TGTGCCAGCTCACAACAAGACAGGGGGTCAGATGGCTACACCTTC	NA	TRBD1	TRBV18	TRBJ1-2
CASSLTPRNTGELFF	TGTGCCAGCAGCTTAACTCCTAGGAACACCGGGGAGCTGTTTTTT	few	NA	TRBV7-3	TRBJ2-2
CASSLELLRTGTQYF	TGTGCCAGCAGCTTAGAGCTTCTCCGGACTGGCACGCAGTATTTT	NA	NA	TRBV11-2	TRBJ2-3
CASSLGSGTYEQYF	TGTGCCAGCAGTTTAGGTTCAGGTACCTACGAGCAGTACTTC	NA	NA	TRBV27	TRBJ2-7
CASSLTGEEQYF	TGTGCCAGCAGTTTAACGGGGGAAGAGCAGTACTTC	NA	NA	TRBV28	TRBJ2-7
CASTTGGGDRNQPQHF	TGTGCCAGCACAACCGGGGGGGGCGATAGGAATCAGCCCCAGCATTTT	NA	NA	TRBV28	TRBJ1-5
CASSGQGRRSWEQYF	TGTGCCAGCAGCGGACAGGGTCGGCGGTCGTGGGAGCAGTACTTC	NA	TRBD1	TRBV11-3	TRBJ2-7
CASTLVASGELFF	TGTGCCAGCACCCTGGTGGCAAGCGGGGAGCTGTTTTTT	NA	NA	TRBV7-9	TRBJ2-2
CAWSDQGESPLHF	TGTGCCTGGAGTGATCAGGGGGAATCACCCCTCCACTTT	NA	TRBD1	TRBV30	TRBJ1-6
CASAGGYEQYF	TGCGCCAGCGCCGGGGGCTACGAGCAGTACTTC	once	NA	TRBV5-1	TRBJ2-7
CASSSPGQRFQHF	TGTGCCAGCAGTTCTCCGGGACAAAGGTTCCAGCATTTT	once	NA	TRBV28	TRBJ1-5
CASSPSQGAPYEQYF	TGTGCCAGCAGCCCTTCACAGGGGGCCCCCTACGAGCAGTACTTC	NA	TRBD1	TRBV5-4	TRBJ2-7
CASSLLNGRAGIQYF	TGTGCCAGCAGCTTGTTAAACGGGAGGGCCGGCATTCAGTACTTC	NA	TRBD2	TRBV5-8	TRBJ2-4
CATSGLAGVGDEQYF	TGTGCCACCTCGGGACTAGCGGGAGTAGGAGACGAGCAGTACTTC	NA	TRBD2	TRBV19	TRBJ2-7
CASSLGTGGGYTF	TGTGCCAGCAGCTTAGGGACAGGGGGAGGCTACACCTTC	NA	TRBD1	TRBV5-4	TRBJ1-2
CASRSIGVGNQPQHF	TGTGCCAGCAGAAGTATCGGGGTCGGCAATCAGCCCCAGCATTTT	NA	NA	TRBV6-5	TRBJ1-5
CASSKGQTLAYEKLFF	TGTGCCAGCAGCAAGGGACAGACCCTCGCTTATGAAAAACTGTTTTTT	NA	TRBD1	TRBV5-6	TRBJ1-4
CASSPDRGKVGYTF	TGCGCCAGCAGCCCGGACCGGGGGAAGGTTGGCTACACCTTC	NA	NA	TRBV4-1	TRBJ1-2
CASKTTKGNTEAFF	TGTGCCAGCAAGACGACAAAAGGGAACACTGAAGCTTTCTTT	once	NA	TRBV25-1	TRBJ1-1
CASSLGGVGNTIYF	TGTGCCAGCAGCCTGGGTGGAGTTGGAAACACCATATATTTT	NA	NA	TRBV5-5	TRBJ1-3
CASSLGQGAGQPQHF	TGTGCCAGCAGCTTGGGACAGGGGGCCGGTCAGCCCCAGCATTTT	few	TRBD1	TRBV11-2	TRBJ1-5
CACRQGGNEQFF	TGTGCCTGCCGACAGGGTGGGAATGAGCAGTTCTTC	NA	TRBD1	TRBV19	TRBJ2-1
CASSMDRLYGYTF	TGTGCCAGCAGCATGGACAGGCTCTATGGCTACACCTTC	NA	TRBD1	TRBV27	TRBJ1-2
CASSLTTAYPNYGYTF	TGTGCCAGCAGCTTAACTACGGCATATCCTAACTATGGCTACACCTTC	NA	NA	TRBV7-9	TRBJ1-2
CASSPYGTASTDTQYF	TGTGCCAGTAGCCCCTACGGGACAGCTAGCACAGATACGCAGTATTTT	NA	TRBD1	TRBV19	TRBJ2-3
CASSTGQATGGQPQHF	TGTGCCAGTAGTACGGGACAGGCCACCGGCGGTCAGCCCCAGCATTTT	NA	TRBD1	TRBV19	TRBJ1-5
CASTVQGATYNEQFF	TGCGCCAGCACCGTACAGGGGGCGACCTACAATGAGCAGTTCTTC	NA	TRBD1	TRBV5-1	TRBJ2-1
CASSLVDRGGVIGETQYF	TGTGCCAGCAGCTTGGTAGACAGGGGGGGCGTCATCGGGGAGACCCAGTACTTC	NA	TRBD1	TRBV5-6	TRBJ2-5
CASSQGTSGSSYEQYF	TGTGCCAGCAGCCAAGGGACTAGCGGGAGCTCCTACGAGCAGTACTTC	once	TRBD2	TRBV7-8	TRBJ2-7
CASSQDLADSSGNTIYF	TGCGCCAGCAGCCAAGATCTGGCAGACTCCTCTGGAAACACCATATATTTT	NA	NA	TRBV4-1	TRBJ1-3
CASSLLAGAYNEQFF	TGTGCCAGCAGTTTACTAGCGGGGGCCTACAATGAGCAGTTCTTC	NA	TRBD2	TRBV27	TRBJ2-1
CASSSYTGNQPQHF	TGTGCCAGCAGCTCCTATACAGGGAATCAGCCCCAGCATTTT	once	NA	TRBV7-2	TRBJ1-5
CAIRGSRGNTDTQYF	TGTGCCATCAGGGGCTCGCGGGGAAACACAGATACGCAGTATTTT	NA	NA	TRBV10-3	TRBJ2-3
CSVGGQGTETQYF	TGCAGCGTTGGGGGCCAGGGCACTGAGACCCAGTACTTC	NA	NA	TRBV29-1	TRBJ2-5
CASSPDSGRGNEQYF	TGTGCCAGCAGCCCCGACAGCGGGAGGGGCAACGAGCAGTACTTC	few	TRBD2	TRBV3-1/TRBV3-2	TRBJ2-7
CASSLEGLAGGTYNEQFF	TGTGCCAGCAGCTTAGAGGGACTAGCGGGAGGCACCTACAATGAGCAGTTCTTC	NA	TRBD2	TRBV11-3	TRBJ2-1
CAWRRLPGTVYQETQYF	TGTGCCTGGAGGCGATTACCCGGGACAGTGTACCAAGAGACCCAGTACTTC	NA	TRBD1	TRBV30	TRBJ2-5
CASIRSQAGNTIYF	TGTGCCAGCATAAGGTCACAGGCTGGAAACACCATATATTTT	NA	NA	TRBV2	TRBJ1-3